This TCR beta chain is from a study of CD8+CD57+ T cells in acquired aplastic anemia. Overall study context: The study obtained an average of approximately 3 ug of DNA from sorted CD4+ and CD8+ cells.

Broader study findings: Statistical testing detected no significant gap in CD8+ Simpson's diversity between patients and controls. Between patients and controls, around 27 CD8+ CDR3 sequences were found in common.

This clonotype was seen a single time. Its antigen remains unidentified. This CDR3 region has 11 residues. The V end was cut by 3 bases, the J end by 6 bases, with 4 bases between. Germline V gene sequence: CDR1 SGHTA, CDR2 FQGNSA. Patients included in sequencing had previously demonstrated CD8+CD57+ cell expansion by flow cytometry. Blood was sampled before the patients had received any therapy. The template used for profiling TCR beta VDJ and CDR3 was genomic DNA. TCRdb reanalysed the reads using MiXCR and keeps one entry per CDR3 protein. The data hold roughly 220,000 distinct CDR3 sequences, with 65% observed a single time.

The specimen sequenced was sorted CD4+, CD8+, or CD8+CD57+ T cells (not recorded which) from PBMCs. This chain uses TRBV7-2 with TRBJ2-3; D is undetermined. The origin of this receptor is a human donor with aplastic anemia. Here the CDR3 reads CASSFFDTQYF. In nucleotides, the CDR3 is TGTGCCAGCAGCTTCTTTGATACGCAGTATTTT.